The clone carrying this T cell receptor beta chain appeared a few times. Its cognate antigen is unknown. This sample includes further DNA sequences coding for the same CDR3. PCR used 60 Vbeta primers and 13 Jbeta primers. Methods used by the authors: The count from a later analysis was about 80 million unique TCR beta chains, around 10 million of them shared. Assay used: immunoSEQ multiplex PCR; TCRdb lists only in-frame clones, some missing. V, J and clone size are taken as reported in that table, and D and trimming were inferred from the DNA itself. Of about 93,000 clones in the sample, 82% were seen once. These data are taken from a study of cytomegalovirus exposure and HLA in healthy donors. Study-level findings and limits: Associated with cytomegalovirus, according to the listing, were 164 TCR beta chains.

Among the donors, all were healthy bone marrow donors. The germline V gene encodes CDR1 MDHEN and CDR2 SYDVKM. The V segment lost 3 bases and the J segment 3 bases; nucleotides outside the gene matches: 4. This CDR3 spans 14 amino acids. The rearrangement links TRBV28 to TRBJ2-7; 8 nucleotides match TRBD1. The sequence was obtained from a man aged 50 to 59 in good health and CMV-seronegative. Sequencing was carried out using PBMCs. The CDR3 nucleotides read TGTGCCAGCAGTTTGGGGACAGGTGGCTACGAGCAGTACTTC. Residues: CASSLGTGGYEQYF.